These 9 T cell receptor beta chains were all obtained from the same sample, sequenced in a study of blood T cell repertoires in COVID-19. The repertoire was sequenced with immunoSEQ multiplex PCR; TCRdb's copy has only in-frame clones and lacks some. The sample holds a few hundred thousand clones; about 88% are singletons and the top ten take roughly a tenth. The sequencing input was peripheral blood. The receptors here all came from a woman in her forties or fifties with COVID-19, enrolled during active disease.

The chain carries TRBV11-3 and TRBJ2-7; D is perhaps TRBD1 (6 bases). This CDR3 is 15 amino acids long. Germline CDR1 SGHNT, CDR2 YENEEA. V lost 1 base to trimming and J lost 2 bases, with 12 bases between them. CDR3 in DNA: TGTGCCAGCAGCTTAGTTATGGGGGCTACCTACGAGCAGTACTTC. Its translation: CASSLVMGATYEQYF. Drawing the rest from reference TRBV11-3 and TRBJ2-7, the complete variable domain is EAGVVQSPRYKIIEKKQPVAFWCNPISGHNTLYWYLQNLGQGPELLIRYENEEAVDDSQLPKDRFSAERLKGVDSTLKIQPAELGDSAVYLCASSLVMGATYEQYFGPGTRLTVT.

The gene calls are TRBV9 and TRBJ2-2, with 9 positions matching TRBD1. After removal of 4 bases from V and 6 bases from J, the junction contained 10 bases not matched to a gene. The CDR3 runs to 16 residues. The germline CDR1 and CDR2 sequences are SGDLS and YYNGEE. The CDR3 DNA reads TGTGCCAGCAGCCAAACAACAGGGGGCGTTGCCGGGGAGCTGTTTTTT. Translating it yields CASSQTTGGVAGELFF.

The chain has TRBV7-2 and TRBJ1-1; 10 bases are shared with TRBD1. The CDR3 loop spans 17 amino acids. From germline, CDR1 is SGHTA and CDR2 FQGNSA. Germline trimming cut 4 bases from V and 2 bases from J; bases unmatched to any gene: 10. CDR3 nucleotide sequence: TGTGCCAGCAGCTCGCATGACAGGGGGCCTATAAACACTGAAGCTTTCTTT. Residues: CASSSHDRGPINTEAFF.

Notes on this clone: One end of the junction varies from germline; a read error may be responsible. The V gene is TRBV20-1, the J gene TRBJ1-2, with D perhaps TRBD1 (5 bases). CDR3 length equals 10 residues. CDR1 DFQATT and CDR2 SNEGSKA come from the germline V gene (reference sequence). Written as DNA, the CDR3 is TGCACTCTAGGGGAGGTTCCGTTAGCCTTC. Its protein is CTLGEVPLAF.

This clone was observed once. V is TRBV19 and J is TRBJ1-1, with D tentatively TRBD1 (6 bases). The CDR3 totals 14 residues. Looked up from germline, CDR1 is LNHDA and CDR2 is SQIVND (reference sequence). Trimming took 6 bases from V and 1 from J, leaving 12 bases between them. In DNA form, the CDR3 reads TGTGCCAGTAGCCTACAGGGCCAGAACACTGAAGCTTTCTTT. Residues: CASSLQGQNTEAFF.

This clone has a single count. V is TRBV5-1 and J is TRBJ1-3, with no clear D. The CDR3 sequence is 15 residues long. V gave up 0 bases and J gave up 0 bases, with 7 bases separating them. Germline CDR1 SGHRS, CDR2 YFSETQ. CDR3 protein: CASSLGPISGNTIYF. CDR3 sequence (DNA): TGCGCCAGCAGCTTGGGGCCGATCTCTGGAAACACCATATATTTT.

The chain carries TRBV5-4 and TRBJ2-3, with 12 nucleotides matching TRBD2. CDR1 is SGHNT and CDR2 is YYREEE in the germline V gene (reference sequence). The trim removed 0 bases at V and 1 base at J, leaving 3 bases unmatched. The CDR3 is made up of 17 amino acids. CDR3 region: CASSLGRTSGGTDTQYF. In nucleotides, the CDR3 is TGTGCCAGCAGCTTGGGGAGGACTAGCGGGGGCACAGATACGCAGTATTTT.

This rearrangement joins TRBV28 to TRBJ1-2, with D perhaps TRBD1 (6 bases). The length of the CDR3 is 13 residues. Germline V gives CDR1 MDHEN, CDR2 SYDVKM. CDR3 DNA: TGTGCTGTCGGATTGAGGGGGACCTATGGCTACACCTTC. Protein sequence: CAVGLRGTYGYTF.

DNA of the CDR3: TGTGCCAGCACCATAGAGACCCAGTACTTC. Amino acids: CASTIETQYF. This rearrangement joins TRBV11-2 to TRBJ2-5; D gene unclear. The CDR3 has 10 amino acids. Trimming cost V 7 bases and J 4 bases, with 4 bases left between them. Germline assignment: CDR1 SGHAT and CDR2 FQNNGV.